The present entry profiles one T cell receptor (beta chain) with its context. The V gene end was trimmed by 0 bases and the J gene end by 2 bases; junction bases not matched to a gene: 4. This CDR3 region has 15 residues. Germline CDR1 is SGHKS and CDR2 is YYEKEE (reference sequence). Produced via immunoSEQ multiplex PCR; TCRdb's table is partial and in-frame only. The repertoire has approximately 140,000 clones, around nine tenths of them found once; the top ten carry 1% to 1.5%. This record belongs to a study of blood T cell repertoires in COVID-19. Cohort allocation depended upon clinical history that participants reported.

Sequenced sample: PBMCs or T cells enriched from blood (not recorded which). The clonotype was recovered from a woman under 40 with acute COVID-19. The rearrangement joins TRBV5-5 to TRBJ1-2; 7 bases are a match to TRBD1. The CDR3 DNA reads TGTGCCAGCAGCTTGGTAGGGGGCGAGAACTATGGCTACACCTTC. Protein sequence: CASSLVGGENYGYTF. Combining the CDR3 with reference TRBV5-5 and TRBJ1-2 gives the whole variable domain DAGVTQSPTHLIKTRGQQVTLRCSPISGHKSVSWYQQVLGQGPQFIFQYYEKEERGRGNFPDRFSARQFPNYSSELNVNALLLGDSALYLCASSLVGGENYGYTFGSGTRLTVV.